A single T cell receptor (beta chain) is shown here with its context. This record belongs to a study of blood T cell repertoires in COVID-19. Method: immunoSEQ multiplex PCR; TCRdb's copy keeps in-frame clones and lacks some. The table records about 220,000 clones, 75% to 90% of them present only once. Germline CDR1 is SEHNR and CDR2 is FQNEAQ (reference sequence). CDR3 length: 16 amino acids. The trim removed 0 bases at V and 6 bases at J, leaving 6 bases unmatched. The gene calls are TRBV7-9 and TRBJ2-1; 9 bases map to TRBD2. Sequencing was performed on PBMCs or T cells enriched from blood (not recorded which). The source of this sequence is a woman under 30 in a cohort exposed to, infected with or recovered from COVID-19 (not recorded which). CDR3 in DNA: TGTGCCAGCAGCTTAGCGGCGGGAGGGCGGGGCAATGAGCAGTTCTTC. Its translation is CASSLAAGGRGNEQFF.